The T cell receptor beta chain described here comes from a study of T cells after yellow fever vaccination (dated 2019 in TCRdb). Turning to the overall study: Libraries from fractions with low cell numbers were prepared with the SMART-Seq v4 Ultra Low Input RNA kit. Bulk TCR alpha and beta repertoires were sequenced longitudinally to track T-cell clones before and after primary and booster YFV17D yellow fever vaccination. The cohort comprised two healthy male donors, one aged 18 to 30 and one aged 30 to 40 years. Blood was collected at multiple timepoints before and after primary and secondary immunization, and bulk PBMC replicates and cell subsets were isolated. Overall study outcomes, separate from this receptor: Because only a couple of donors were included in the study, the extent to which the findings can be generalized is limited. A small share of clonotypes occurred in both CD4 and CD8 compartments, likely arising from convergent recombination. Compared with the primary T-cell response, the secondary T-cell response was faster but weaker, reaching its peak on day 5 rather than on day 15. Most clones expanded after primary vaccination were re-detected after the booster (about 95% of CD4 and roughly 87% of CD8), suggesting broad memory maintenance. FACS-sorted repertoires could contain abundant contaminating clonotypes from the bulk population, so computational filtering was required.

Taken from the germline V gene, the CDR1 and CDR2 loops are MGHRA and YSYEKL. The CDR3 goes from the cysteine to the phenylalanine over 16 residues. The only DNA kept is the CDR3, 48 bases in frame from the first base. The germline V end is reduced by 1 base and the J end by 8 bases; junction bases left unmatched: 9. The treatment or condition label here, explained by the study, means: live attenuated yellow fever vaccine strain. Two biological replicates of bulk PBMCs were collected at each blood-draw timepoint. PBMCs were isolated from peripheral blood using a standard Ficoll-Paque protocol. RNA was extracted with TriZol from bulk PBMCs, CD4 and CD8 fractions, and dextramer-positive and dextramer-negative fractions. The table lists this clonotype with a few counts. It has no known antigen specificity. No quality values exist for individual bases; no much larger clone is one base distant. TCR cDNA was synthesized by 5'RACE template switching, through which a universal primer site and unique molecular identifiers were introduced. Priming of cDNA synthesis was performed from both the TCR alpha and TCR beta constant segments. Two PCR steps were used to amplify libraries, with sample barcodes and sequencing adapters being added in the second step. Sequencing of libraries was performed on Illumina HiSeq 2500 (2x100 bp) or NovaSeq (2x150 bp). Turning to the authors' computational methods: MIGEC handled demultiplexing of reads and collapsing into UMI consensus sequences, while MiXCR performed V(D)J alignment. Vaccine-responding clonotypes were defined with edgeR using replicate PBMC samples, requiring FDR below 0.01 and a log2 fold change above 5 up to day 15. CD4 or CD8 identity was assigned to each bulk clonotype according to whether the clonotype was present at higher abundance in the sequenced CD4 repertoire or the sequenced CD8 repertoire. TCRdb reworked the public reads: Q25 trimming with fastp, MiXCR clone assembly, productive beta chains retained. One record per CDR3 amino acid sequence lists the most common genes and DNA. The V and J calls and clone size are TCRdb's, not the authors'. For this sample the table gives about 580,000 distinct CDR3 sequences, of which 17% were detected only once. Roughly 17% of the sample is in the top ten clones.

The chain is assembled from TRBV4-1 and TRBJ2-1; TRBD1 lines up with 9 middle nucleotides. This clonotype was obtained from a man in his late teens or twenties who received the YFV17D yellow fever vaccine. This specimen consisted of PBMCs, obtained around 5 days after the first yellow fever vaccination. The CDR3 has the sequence CASSQVPGQGFYEQFF. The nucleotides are TGCGCCAGCAGCCAAGTTCCGGGACAGGGCTTCTATGAGCAGTTCTTC.